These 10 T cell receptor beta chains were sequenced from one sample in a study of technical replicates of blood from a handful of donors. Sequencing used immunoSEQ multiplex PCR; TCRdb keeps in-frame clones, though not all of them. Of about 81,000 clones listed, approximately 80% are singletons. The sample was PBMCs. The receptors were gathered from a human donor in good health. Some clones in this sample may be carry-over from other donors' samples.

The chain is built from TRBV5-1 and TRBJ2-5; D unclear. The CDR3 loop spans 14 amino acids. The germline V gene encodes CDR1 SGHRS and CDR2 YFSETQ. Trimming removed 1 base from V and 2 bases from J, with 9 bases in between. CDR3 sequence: CASSLSNRQETQYF. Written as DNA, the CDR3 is TGCGCCAGCAGCTTGTCCAACAGACAAGAGACCCAGTACTTC. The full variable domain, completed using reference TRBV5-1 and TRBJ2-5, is KAGVTQTPRYLIKTRGQQVTLSCSPISGHRSVSWYQQTPGQGLQFLFEYFSETQRNKGNFPGRFSGRQFSNSRSEMNVSTLELGDSALYLCASSLSNRQETQYFGPGTRLLVL.

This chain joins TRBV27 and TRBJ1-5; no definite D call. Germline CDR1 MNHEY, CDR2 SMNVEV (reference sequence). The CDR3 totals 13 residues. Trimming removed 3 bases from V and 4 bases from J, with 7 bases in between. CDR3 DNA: TGTGCCAGCAGTTTTAGTATAAATCAGCCCCAGCATTTT. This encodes CASSFSINQPQHF.

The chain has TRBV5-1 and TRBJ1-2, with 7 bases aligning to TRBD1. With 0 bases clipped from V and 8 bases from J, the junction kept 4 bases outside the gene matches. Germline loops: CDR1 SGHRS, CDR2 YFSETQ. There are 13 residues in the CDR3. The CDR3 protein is CASSLEGARGYTF. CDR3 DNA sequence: TGCGCCAGCAGCTTGGAGGGGGCCAGAGGCTACACCTTC.

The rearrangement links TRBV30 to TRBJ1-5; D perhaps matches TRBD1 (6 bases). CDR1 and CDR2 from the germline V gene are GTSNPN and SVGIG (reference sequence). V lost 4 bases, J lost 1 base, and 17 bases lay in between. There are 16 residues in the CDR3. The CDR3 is CAWTPLMGASNQPQHF. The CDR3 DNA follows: TGTGCCTGGACCCCCCTAATGGGGGCGAGCAATCAGCCCCAGCATTTT. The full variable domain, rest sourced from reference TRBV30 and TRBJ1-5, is SQTIHQWPATLVQPVGSPLSLECTVEGTSNPNLYWYRQAAGRGLQLLFYSVGIGQISSEVPQNLSASRPQDRQFILSSKKLLLSDSGFYLCAWTPLMGASNQPQHFGDGTRLSIL.

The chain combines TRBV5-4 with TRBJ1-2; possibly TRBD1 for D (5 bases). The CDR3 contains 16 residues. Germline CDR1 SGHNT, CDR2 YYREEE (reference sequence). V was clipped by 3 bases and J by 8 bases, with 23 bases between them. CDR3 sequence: CASSSNKGGAVDGYTF. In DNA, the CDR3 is TGTGCCAGCAGCTCAAACAAAGGAGGGGCTGTGGACGGCTACACCTTC.

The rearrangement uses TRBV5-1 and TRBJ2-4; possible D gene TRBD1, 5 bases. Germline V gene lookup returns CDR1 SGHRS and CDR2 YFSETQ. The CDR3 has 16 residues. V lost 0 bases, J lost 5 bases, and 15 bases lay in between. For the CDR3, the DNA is TGCGCCAGCAGCTTGGCGGGTGGGGCCCTTCAAAACATTCAGTACTTC. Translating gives CASSLAGGALQNIQYF.

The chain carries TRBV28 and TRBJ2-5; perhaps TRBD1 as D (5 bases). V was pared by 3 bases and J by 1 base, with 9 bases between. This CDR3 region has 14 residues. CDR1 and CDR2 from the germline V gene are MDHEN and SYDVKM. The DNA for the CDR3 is TGTGCCAGCAGTTTTGTCAGGGTCCAAGAGACCCAGTACTTC. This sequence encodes CASSFVRVQETQYF.

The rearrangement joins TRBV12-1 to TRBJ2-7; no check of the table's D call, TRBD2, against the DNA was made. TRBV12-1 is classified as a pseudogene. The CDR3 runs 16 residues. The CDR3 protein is CASSFGLAGFHYEQYF. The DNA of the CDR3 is TGTGCCAGCAGCTTCGGACTAGCGGGGTTCCACTACGAGCAGTACTTC.

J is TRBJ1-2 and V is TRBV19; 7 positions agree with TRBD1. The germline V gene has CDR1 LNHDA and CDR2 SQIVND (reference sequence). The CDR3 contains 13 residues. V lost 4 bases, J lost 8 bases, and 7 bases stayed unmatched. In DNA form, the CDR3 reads TGTGCCAGTAGTAGACAGGGCCGGGAGGGCTACACCTTC. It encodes CASSRQGREGYTF.

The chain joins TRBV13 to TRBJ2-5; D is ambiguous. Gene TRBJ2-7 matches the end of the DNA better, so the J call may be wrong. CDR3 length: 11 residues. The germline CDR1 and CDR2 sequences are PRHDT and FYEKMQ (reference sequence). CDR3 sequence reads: CASSPIHEQYF. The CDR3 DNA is TGTGCCAGCAGCCCCATTCACGAGCAGTACTTC.